These T cell receptor beta chains were read from a single sample in a study of cytomegalovirus exposure and HLA in healthy donors. TCRdb's copy holds only in-frame clones and misses some; the assay was immunoSEQ multiplex PCR. The table shows approximately 210,000 clones, with about 86% occurring only once. Specimen: PBMCs. These receptors all stem from a woman under 30 in good health and CMV-seronegative. The CDR3 runs from the conserved cysteine through the conserved F or W. Each record gives: V gene, J gene, clone size, D gene, CDR3 DNA, CDR3 protein. The D gene is left open where the match is weak. Clone size is not always given. Where it is, it says once, few, many or a class for expanded clones.

v_gene: TRBV27
j_gene: TRBJ2-3
abundance: -
d_gene: TRBD2
CDR3nt: TGTGCCAGCAGTTCCCGTGAGCGGGAGGGCACAGATACGCAGTATTTT
CDR3aa: CASSSREREGTDTQYF

v_gene: TRBV27
j_gene: TRBJ2-2
abundance: -
d_gene: TRBD1
CDR3nt: TGTGCCAGCAGTTCCCACTCCACAGGGGACACCGGGGAGCTGTTTTTT
CDR3aa: CASSSHSTGDTGELFF

v_gene: TRBV27
j_gene: TRBJ2-7
abundance: -
d_gene: -
CDR3nt: TGTGCCAGCAGTTTATCTAACCAGTACGAGCAGTACTTC
CDR3aa: CASSLSNQYEQYF

v_gene: TRBV7-2
j_gene: TRBJ2-3
abundance: -
d_gene: TRBD2
CDR3nt: TGTGCCAGCAGCTTAGGAAGACTAGCGGGTTCCACAGATACGCAGTATTTT
CDR3aa: CASSLGRLAGSTDTQYF

v_gene: TRBV19
j_gene: TRBJ2-5
abundance: -
d_gene: -
CDR3nt: TGTGCCAGTAGGGCGAGAGCGGATCAAGAGACCCAGTACTTC
CDR3aa: CASRARADQETQYF

v_gene: TRBV27
j_gene: TRBJ2-7
abundance: -
d_gene: TRBD1
CDR3nt: TGTGCCGGGCGGGACAGGGTTCCAAACGAGCAGTACTTC
CDR3aa: CAGRDRVPNEQYF

v_gene: TRBV15
j_gene: TRBJ2-1
abundance: -
d_gene: TRBD2
CDR3nt: TGTGCCACCAGCAGAGATCTGACTAGCGGGACCCCCTACAATGAGCAGTTCTTC
CDR3aa: CATSRDLTSGTPYNEQFF

v_gene: TRBV6-1
j_gene: TRBJ1-2
abundance: -
d_gene: TRBD1
CDR3nt: TGTGCCAGCAGTGAGTTGTCAGGGGGCGAGAACTATGGCTACACCTTC
CDR3aa: CASSELSGGENYGYTF

v_gene: TRBV19
j_gene: TRBJ1-1
abundance: -
d_gene: TRBD1
CDR3nt: TGTGCCAGTACGGACAGGGGATCGGGCACTGAAGCTTTCTTT
CDR3aa: CASTDRGSGTEAFF

v_gene: TRBV6-6
j_gene: TRBJ1-2
abundance: -
d_gene: TRBD1
CDR3nt: TGTGCCAGCAGTTCTCCCGATGACAGGGTAGATGGCTACACCTTC
CDR3aa: CASSSPDDRVDGYTF

v_gene: TRBV28
j_gene: TRBJ1-2
abundance: -
d_gene: -
CDR3nt: TGTGCCAGCAGTTCCCCGAGCAGGGGCCCTTCGTATGGCTACACCTTC
CDR3aa: CASSSPSRGPSYGYTF

v_gene: TRBV2
j_gene: TRBJ2-2
abundance: -
d_gene: -
CDR3nt: TGTGCCAGCAGTGCTGAGCAGAACACCGGGGAGCTGTTTTTT
CDR3aa: CASSAEQNTGELFF

v_gene: TRBV7-9
j_gene: TRBJ2-2
abundance: -
d_gene: TRBD1
CDR3nt: TGTGCCAGCAGCTTAGAGGGACAGGGAAACACCGGGGAGCTGTTTTTT
CDR3aa: CASSLEGQGNTGELFF

v_gene: TRBV6-1
j_gene: TRBJ2-3
abundance: once
d_gene: -
CDR3nt: TGTGCCAGCAGATTAGGGGCGGTAGATACGCAGTATTTT
CDR3aa: CASRLGAVDTQYF

v_gene: TRBV4-1
j_gene: TRBJ2-7
abundance: -
d_gene: TRBD2
CDR3nt: TGCGCCAGCAGCCAGCTCGCGGGAGGAACCTCCTACGAGCAGTACTTC
CDR3aa: CASSQLAGGTSYEQYF

v_gene: TRBV28
j_gene: TRBJ2-5
abundance: -
d_gene: TRBD1
CDR3nt: TGTGCCAGCAGTTTATCGCGACAGGGACAAGAGACCCAGTACTTC
CDR3aa: CASSLSRQGQETQYF

v_gene: TRBV19
j_gene: TRBJ1-5
abundance: -
d_gene: -
CDR3nt: TGTGCCAGTAGTACCCCAGGGGTCAATCAGCCCCAGCATTTT
CDR3aa: CASSTPGVNQPQHF

v_gene: TRBV28
j_gene: TRBJ2-7
abundance: -
d_gene: -
CDR3nt: TGTGCCAGCAGTTTACGGCCCGGGGGCTACGAGCAGTACTTC
CDR3aa: CASSLRPGGYEQYF